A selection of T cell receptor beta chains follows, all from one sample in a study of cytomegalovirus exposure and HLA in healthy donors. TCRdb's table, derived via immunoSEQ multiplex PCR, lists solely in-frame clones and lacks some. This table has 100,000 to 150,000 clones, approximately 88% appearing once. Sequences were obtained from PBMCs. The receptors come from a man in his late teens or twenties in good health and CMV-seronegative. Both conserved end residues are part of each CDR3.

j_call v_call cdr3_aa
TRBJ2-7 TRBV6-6 CASEDRGLSHYEQYF
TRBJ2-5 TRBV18 CASSLLAGEQETQYF
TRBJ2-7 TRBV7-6 CASSLGLAGDFSYEQYF
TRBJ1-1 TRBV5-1 CASSSRSDTGNTEAFF
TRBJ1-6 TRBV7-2 CASSRQGVNSPLHF
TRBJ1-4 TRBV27 CASGTRRSEKLFF
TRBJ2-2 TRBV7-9 CASSFRGSGELFF
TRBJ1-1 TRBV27 CASRYRELGTEAFF
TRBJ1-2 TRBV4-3 CASSQVWGDGYTF
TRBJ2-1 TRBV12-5 CASGPGSSYNEQFF
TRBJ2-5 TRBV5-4 CASSTARGTSLETQYF
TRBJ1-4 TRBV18 CASSPGGQKNEKLFF
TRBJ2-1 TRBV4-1 CASSRPGTGIFF
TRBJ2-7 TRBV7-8 CASSLTSGGGTFYEQYF
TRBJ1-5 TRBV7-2 CASSLVVGGLSNQPQHF
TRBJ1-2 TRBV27 CASSSTGGAYGYTF
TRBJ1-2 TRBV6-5 CASSYAIGTGLPGYTF
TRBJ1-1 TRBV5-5 CASSPRTDEAFF
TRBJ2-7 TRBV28 CASSQRDRGYEQYF
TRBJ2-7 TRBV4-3 CASSPGTDSYEQYF
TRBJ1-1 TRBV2 CASRYTGSGTEAFF
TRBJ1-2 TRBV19 CASSTGLPGSSPRSYTF
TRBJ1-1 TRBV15 CATSPRRDTEAFF
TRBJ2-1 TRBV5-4 CASSKKLLDNEQFF
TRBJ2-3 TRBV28 CASRAGGGDTQYF
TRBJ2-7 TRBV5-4 CASSPGTGPYEQYF
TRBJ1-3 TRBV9 CASSVGFSYSGNTIYF
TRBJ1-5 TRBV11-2 CASSRGVSNQPQHF
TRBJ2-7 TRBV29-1 CSVDSGDSYEQYF
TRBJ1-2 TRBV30 CAWTGGVYGYTF
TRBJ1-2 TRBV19 CASSRTSNYGYTF
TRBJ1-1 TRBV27 CASSSGGEAFF
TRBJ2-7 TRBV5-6 CASSLGTTYEQYF
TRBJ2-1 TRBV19 CASSTETGSVEQFF
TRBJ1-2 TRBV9 CASSARHALDYGYTF
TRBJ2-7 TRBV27 CASSEGIFYEQYF
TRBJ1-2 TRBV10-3 CAISKLGEDNYGYTF
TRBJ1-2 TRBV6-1 CASSDRTGWNYGYTF
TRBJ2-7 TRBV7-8 CASSLVLAGMGNEQYF
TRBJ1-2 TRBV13 CASSLGGQGIYGYTF
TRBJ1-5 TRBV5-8 CASSSDRAQPQHF
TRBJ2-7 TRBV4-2 CASSQGLAEYEQYF
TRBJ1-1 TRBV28 CASSFDRRYTEAFF
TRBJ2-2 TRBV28 CASSFTGNTGELFF
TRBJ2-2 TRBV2 CASSEQGGANTGELFF
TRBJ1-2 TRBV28 CASRGGQGGGYTF
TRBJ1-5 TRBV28 CASSLGGRQPQHF
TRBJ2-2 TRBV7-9 CASSLNRGNTGELFF
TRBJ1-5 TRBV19 CASSISGGILSNQPQHF
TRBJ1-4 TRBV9 CASSVDEGTNEKLFF
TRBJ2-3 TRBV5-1 CASSFGGRGTDTQYF
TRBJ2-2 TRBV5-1 CASSSQAGGVLGGELFF
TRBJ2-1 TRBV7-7 CASSLALADNNEQFF
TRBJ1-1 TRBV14 CASSPRTGGRGNTEAFF
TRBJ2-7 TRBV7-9 CASSLQGTGVYEQYF
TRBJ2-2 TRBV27 CASRSLGDTGELFF
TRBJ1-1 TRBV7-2 CASSLAGGLNTEAFF
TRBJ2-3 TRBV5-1 CASNTGLADSTDTQYF
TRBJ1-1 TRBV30 CAWHRANTEAFF
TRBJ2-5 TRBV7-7 CASSMGLAGGEETQYF